The source of this TCR beta chain is a study of molecular identifiers for immune sequencing clone quantification. Study results and caveats: Clones that had above 20 RNA copies took up over 97% of effector molecules but under 1% in naive cells. Reportedly, one cell's Jurkat TCR RNA was detected within 1,200,000 naive CD8 cells.

TCRdb independently ran MiXCR on the PCR reads; one entry per CDR3 protein. Altogether approximately 500,000 distinct CDR3 sequences are present, about 25% being singletons, with the ten largest covering around 0.79%. This clonotype was seen ten or more times. The target antigen is unknown. Germline-derived CDR1 and CDR2 are SNHLY and FYNNEI. Trimming removed 7 bases from V and 2 bases from J, with 7 bases in between. This CDR3 contains 12 residues. RNA fractions of 10%, 30% or 50% and roughly 18,000 to 1,000,000 sorted cells were the source of naive CD8 libraries. V and J are TRBV2 and TRBJ2-3; a possible D gene is TRBD2 (5 bases). This clonotype was obtained from a human donor in good health. Some libraries in this study had Jurkat cell RNA spiked in. The sequenced sample consisted of naive CD8+ T cells from blood, with Jurkat cell RNA spiked in. Subset here: FACS-sorted CD8+CD4-CCR7+CD45RA+ naive T cells. CDR3 protein: CASTGFTDTQYF. The CDR3 region has the DNA TGTGCCAGCACGGGGTTCACAGATACGCAGTATTTT.